Below, 3 T cell receptor beta chains from the same sample are listed, as sequenced in a study of radiation and T cells in renal cell carcinoma. The method was immunoSEQ multiplex PCR; TCRdb's version includes in-frame clones alone and lacks a portion of them. The data hold thousands of clones, with roughly two thirds observed a single time. Treatment given: treatment-naive control, cytoreductive nephrectomy. Here the sequenced sample was tumor tissue, taken from a patient whose treatment was nephrectomy without radiotherapy. The receptors derive from a human donor with renal cell carcinoma.

V usage is TRBV7-6 and J usage is TRBJ2-3; the D gene is possibly TRBD2 (5 bases). V was clipped by 5 bases and J by 1 base, with 13 bases between them. The germline V gene has CDR1 SGHVS and CDR2 FNYEAQ. CDR3 size: 15 residues. For the CDR3, the DNA is TGTGCCAGCAGCCCCCTAGCAACTGGCACAGATACGCAGTATTTT. As protein: CASSPLATGTDTQYF.

The J gene is TRBJ2-1, the V gene TRBV9; TRBD2 matches at 12 bases. J gave up 3 bases and V 3 bases, and 1 base lay outside the gene matches. Germline V gene lookup returns CDR1 SGDLS and CDR2 YYNGEE. The CDR3 covers 15 residues. The CDR3 loop reads CASSAGLAGYNEQFF. The CDR3 region has the DNA TGTGCCAGCAGCGCGGGACTAGCGGGCTACAATGAGCAGTTCTTC.

The J gene is TRBJ2-1, the V gene TRBV1. TRBV1 is a known pseudogene. The CDR3 has 11 amino acids. This CDR3 reads CTSTQDDEQFF. CDR3 coding DNA: TGCACCAGCACTCAGGACGATGAGCAGTTCTTC.